This T cell receptor (beta chain) was observed in a study of T cell responses to AZD1222 COVID-19 vaccine. Germline values: CDR1 LNHDA, CDR2 SQIVND (reference sequence). The ends were cut back, 5 bases at V and 5 bases at J, with 19 bases in the middle. The CDR3 covers 17 residues. The protocol was immunoSEQ multiplex PCR, while the TCRdb copy is restricted to in-frame clones and leaves out a portion. The table lists around 110,000 clones, 88% of them singletons. This sequence was found in an adult in good health. The specimen comprised peripheral blood, sampled on day 0 of AZD1222 vaccination. This chain uses TRBV19 with TRBJ1-6; D is perhaps TRBD1 (6 bases). DNA for the CDR3: TGTGCCAGTAGTCGAGGGGGAGTGACCCAAAATAATTCACCCCTCCACTTT. Encoded protein: CASSRGGVTQNNSPLHF.